This T cell receptor (beta chain) was retrieved from a study of blood T cell repertoires in COVID-19. The germline gives CDR1 MNHEY, CDR2 SMNVEV (reference sequence). The CDR3 sequence is 17 residues long. V lost 3 bases to trimming and J lost 1 base; unmatched junction nucleotides: 6. Sequencing was performed with immunoSEQ multiplex PCR; in TCRdb, only in-frame clones are kept and a portion is missing. Of under 95,000 clones in the sample, around 90% were seen once. The sequence came from a man aged 40-49 years with acute or convalescent COVID-19. Sequencing input: peripheral blood. The chain has TRBV27 and TRBJ2-6; 7 positions match TRBD1. This CDR3 is CASSLSRDRSGANVLTF. The CDR3 nucleotides read TGTGCCAGCAGTTTGTCCCGGGACAGATCTGGGGCCAACGTCCTGACTTTC.